This TCR beta chain was profiled in a study of graft-versus-host responses after intestinal transplantation. Irradiated, violet-dye-labeled stimulator cells, approximately 200,000 in number, were plated with approximately 200,000 CFSE-labeled responder cells. Measured with immunoSEQ multiplex PCR; TCRdb has only the in-frame clones, and not every one. The sample lists 13,000 to 15,000 clones; roughly a third were seen once. This CDR3 has 17 residues. The germline V gene has CDR1 SEHNR and CDR2 FQNEAQ (reference sequence). V was cut by 6 bases and J by 6 bases, with 24 bases left in between. J is TRBJ2-1 and V is TRBV7-9, with D possibly matching TRBD1 (6 bases). The receptor comes from a human patient who received an intestinal transplant. This sample comprised alloreactive CD8+ T cells from a mixed lymphocyte reaction culture, obtained before intestinal transplant. Described subset: CFSE-low proliferating T cells sorted from roughly six-day pre-transplant mixed lymphocyte reaction (GvH or HvG direction). CDR3 sequence: CASSQIRRQELFNEQFF. In nucleotides, the CDR3 is TGTGCCAGCAGTCAAATCCGAAGACAGGAACTTTTCAATGAGCAGTTCTTC.